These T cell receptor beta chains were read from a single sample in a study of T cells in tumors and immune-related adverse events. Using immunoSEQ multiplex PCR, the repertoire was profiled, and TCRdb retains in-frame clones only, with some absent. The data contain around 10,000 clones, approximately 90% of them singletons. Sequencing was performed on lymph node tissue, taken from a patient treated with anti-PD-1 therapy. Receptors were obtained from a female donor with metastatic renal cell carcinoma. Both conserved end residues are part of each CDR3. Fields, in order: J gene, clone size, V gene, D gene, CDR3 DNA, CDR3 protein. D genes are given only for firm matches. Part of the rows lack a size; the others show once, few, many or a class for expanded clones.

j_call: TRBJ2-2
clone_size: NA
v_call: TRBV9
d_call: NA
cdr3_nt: TGTGCCAGCAGCGCCGGTGCGACAGGTACGAACACCGGGGAGCTGTTTTTT
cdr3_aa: CASSAGATGTNTGELFF

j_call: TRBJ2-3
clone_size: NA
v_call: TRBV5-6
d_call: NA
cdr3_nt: TGTGCCAGCAGCTCCGTAGGGGTAGCTAGCACAGATACGCAGTATTTT
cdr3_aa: CASSSVGVASTDTQYF

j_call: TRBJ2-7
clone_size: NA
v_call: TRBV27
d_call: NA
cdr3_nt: TGTGCCAGCAGTACCCGGTCGAGCTCCTACGAGCAGTACTTC
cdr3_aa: CASSTRSSSYEQYF

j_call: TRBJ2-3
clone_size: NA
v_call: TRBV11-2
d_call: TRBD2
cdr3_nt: TGTGCCAGCAGCCGTGCGGGGGGGGATACGCAGTATTTT
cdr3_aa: CASSRAGGDTQYF

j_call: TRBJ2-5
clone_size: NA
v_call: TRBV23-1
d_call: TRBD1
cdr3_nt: TGCGCCAGCAGTCAATCACCACCCGGGACAGGGGAAGAGACCCAGTACTTC
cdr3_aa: CASSQSPPGTGEETQYF

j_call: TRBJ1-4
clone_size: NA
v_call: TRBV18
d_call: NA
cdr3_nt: TGTGCCAGCTCACAAGAAGGACAACCAAACGAAAAACTGTTTTTT
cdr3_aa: CASSQEGQPNEKLFF

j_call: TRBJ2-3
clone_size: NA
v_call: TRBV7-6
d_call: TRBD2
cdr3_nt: TGTGCCAGCAGCGAAGCGGGGAACACAGATACGCAGTATTTT
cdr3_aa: CASSEAGNTDTQYF

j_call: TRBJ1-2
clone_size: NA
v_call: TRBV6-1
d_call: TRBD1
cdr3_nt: TGTGCCAGCAGTGAAATCCCAGGGGGAGAGTACTATGGCTACACCTTC
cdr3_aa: CASSEIPGGEYYGYTF

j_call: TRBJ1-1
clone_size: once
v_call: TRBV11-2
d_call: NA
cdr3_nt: TGTGCCAGCAGCCAATTTATGAACACTGAAGCTTTCTTT
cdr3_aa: CASSQFMNTEAFF

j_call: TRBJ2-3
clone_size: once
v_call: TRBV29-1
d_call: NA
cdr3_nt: TGCAGCGTTGATGGACAGTATGGTACAGATACGCAGTATTTT
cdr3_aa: CSVDGQYGTDTQYF